The clone carrying this T cell receptor (beta chain) has just a few counts. This sample was taken from a study of a mutant IDH1 vaccine in newly diagnosed glioma. Study information: A roughly 62% male, approximately 38% female split and a mean age of about 44 years characterized treated patients.

This sample's time point: baseline, week 1 (first vaccination visit). The treatment denotes: pre-vaccination baseline after standard-of-care therapy. The CDR3 length is 15 residues. With V trimmed by 6 bases and J by 7 bases, 10 bases remained unmatched. Germline V gene sequence: CDR1 SQVTM, CDR2 ANQGSEA. Only in-frame clones appear in the TCRdb table, and some are missing; sequencing was by immunoSEQ multiplex PCR. The sample includes about 34,000 clones, about three quarters of them seen just once. This sequence was found in a man over 45 with glioma. Some clones in this sample may be carry-over from other donors' samples. This chain joins TRBV29-1 and TRBJ2-2, with 11 bases lining up with TRBD2. Here the sequenced sample was peripheral blood mononuclear cells (PBMCs), taken from a glioma patient treated with radiotherapy, temozolomide or both. CDR3 bases: TGCAGCGTAAAGCTAGCGGGAGGCACCATCGGGGAGCTGTTTTTT. It specifies CSVKLAGGTIGELFF.